The TCR beta chain under discussion was sequenced for a study of blood T cell repertoires in COVID-19. Study context: Spain, Italy and the United States supplied samples that represented acute and convalescent COVID-19. T cells, B-cell-depleted T cells, or PBMCs supplied cDNA or gDNA.

Generated by immunoSEQ multiplex PCR, the TCRdb table keeps only in-frame clones and is missing some. The table records 90,000 to 120,000 clones, 88% of them present only once. Deletions cut 7 bases from V and 1 base from J, with 14 bases between. The germline gives CDR1 SNHLY, CDR2 FYNNEI. This CDR3 region has 14 residues. The chain recombines TRBV2 with TRBJ2-7; D might be TRBD2 (5 bases). The clonotype was recovered from a man between 50 and 59 years old with active or convalescent COVID-19. The sequenced material came from peripheral blood. The DNA for the CDR3 is TGTGCCAGCACCTTTTGGGAGTTGTCCTACGAGCAGTACTTC. The encoded protein is CASTFWELSYEQYF.